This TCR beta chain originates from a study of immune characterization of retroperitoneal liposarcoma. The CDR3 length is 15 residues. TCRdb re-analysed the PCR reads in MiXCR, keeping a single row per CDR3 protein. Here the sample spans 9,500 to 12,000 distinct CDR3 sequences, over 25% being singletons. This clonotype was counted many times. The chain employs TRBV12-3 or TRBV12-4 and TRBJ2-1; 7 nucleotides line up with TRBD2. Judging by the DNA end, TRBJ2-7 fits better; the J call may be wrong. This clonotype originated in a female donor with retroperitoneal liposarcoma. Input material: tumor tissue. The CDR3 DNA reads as TGTGCCAGCAGTTTGGGAGGGAACTCCTACAATGAGCAGTACTTC. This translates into CASSLGGNSYNEQYF.